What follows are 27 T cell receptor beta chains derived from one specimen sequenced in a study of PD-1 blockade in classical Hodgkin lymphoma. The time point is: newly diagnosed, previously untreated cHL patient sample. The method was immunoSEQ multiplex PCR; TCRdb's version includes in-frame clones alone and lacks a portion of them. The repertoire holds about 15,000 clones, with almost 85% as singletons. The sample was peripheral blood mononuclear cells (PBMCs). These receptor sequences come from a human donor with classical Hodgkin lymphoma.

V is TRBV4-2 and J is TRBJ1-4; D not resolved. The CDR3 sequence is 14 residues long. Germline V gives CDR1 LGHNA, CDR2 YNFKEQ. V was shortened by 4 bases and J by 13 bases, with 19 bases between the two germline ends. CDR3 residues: CASSPPTGKGGLFF. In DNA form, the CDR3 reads TGTGCCAGCAGCCCCCCTACGGGGAAAGGTGGACTGTTTTTT.

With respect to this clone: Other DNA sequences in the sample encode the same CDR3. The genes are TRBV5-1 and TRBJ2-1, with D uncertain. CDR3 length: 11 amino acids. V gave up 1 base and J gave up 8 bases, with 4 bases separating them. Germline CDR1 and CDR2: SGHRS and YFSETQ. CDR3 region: CASSLRDEQFF. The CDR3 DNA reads TGCGCCAGCAGCTTGCGGGATGAGCAGTTCTTC.

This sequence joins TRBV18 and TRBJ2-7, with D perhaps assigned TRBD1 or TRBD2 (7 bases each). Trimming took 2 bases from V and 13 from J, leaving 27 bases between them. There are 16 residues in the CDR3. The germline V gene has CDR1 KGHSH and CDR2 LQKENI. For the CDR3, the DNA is TGTGCCAGCTCACCAGTGGGAGGACAGGACCTGACTAGCTCCTACTTC. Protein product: CASSPVGGQDLTSSYF.

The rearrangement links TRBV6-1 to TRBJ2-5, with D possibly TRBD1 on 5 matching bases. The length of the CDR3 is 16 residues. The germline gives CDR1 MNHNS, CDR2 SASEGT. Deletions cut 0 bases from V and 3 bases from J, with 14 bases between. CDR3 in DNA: TGTGCCAGCAGTGAAGCGCTCGGGCAGGGTAAAGAGACCCAGTACTTC. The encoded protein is CASSEALGQGKETQYF.

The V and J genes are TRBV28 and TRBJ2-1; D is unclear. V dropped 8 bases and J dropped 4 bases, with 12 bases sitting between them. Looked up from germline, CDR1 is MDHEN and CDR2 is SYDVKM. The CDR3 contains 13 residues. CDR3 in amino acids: CASAPLTYNEQFF. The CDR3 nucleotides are TGTGCCAGCGCGCCATTAACATACAATGAGCAGTTCTTC.

The CDR3 region is CASSPLTSGSLREQYF. The CDR3 DNA sequence: TGTGCCAGCAGTCCTCTGACTAGCGGGAGTTTGCGCGAGCAGTACTTC. The V gene is TRBV28, the J gene TRBJ2-7, with TRBD2 matching 12 bases. This CDR3 region has 16 residues. The germline V gene encodes CDR1 MDHEN and CDR2 SYDVKM. The J segment lost 6 bases and the V segment lost 5 bases, leaving 11 bases of the junction unmatched.

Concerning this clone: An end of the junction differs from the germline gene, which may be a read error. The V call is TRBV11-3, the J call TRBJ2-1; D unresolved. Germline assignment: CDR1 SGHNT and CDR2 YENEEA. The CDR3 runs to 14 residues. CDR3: CASSLDPLNNVQFF. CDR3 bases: TGTGCCAGCAGCTTAGATCCGTTAAACAATGTGCAGTTCTTC.

This CDR3 reads CATSRGGDSGANVLTF. CDR3 coding DNA: TGTGCCACCAGCAGAGGGGGGGACTCTGGGGCCAACGTCCTGACTTTC. The chain has TRBV15 and TRBJ2-6; possibly TRBD2 for D (6 bases). The V and J ends lost 1 base and 0 bases respectively, with 7 bases between them. The V gene's germline CDR1 is LNHNV and CDR2 YYDKDF (reference sequence). The CDR3 has 16 amino acids.

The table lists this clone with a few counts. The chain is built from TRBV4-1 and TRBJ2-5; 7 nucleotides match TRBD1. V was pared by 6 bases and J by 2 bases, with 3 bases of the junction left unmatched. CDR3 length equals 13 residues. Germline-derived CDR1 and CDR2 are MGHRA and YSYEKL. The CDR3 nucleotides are TGCGCCAGCAGTAGGGGACAGCAAGAGACCCAGTACTTC. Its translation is CASSRGQQETQYF.

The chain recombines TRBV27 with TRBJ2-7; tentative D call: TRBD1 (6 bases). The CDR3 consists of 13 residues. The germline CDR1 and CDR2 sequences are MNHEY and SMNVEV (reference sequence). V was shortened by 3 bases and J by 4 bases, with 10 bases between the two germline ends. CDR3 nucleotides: TGTGCCAGCAGTTTTAGCAGGGGTTACGAGCAGTACTTC. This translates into CASSFSRGYEQYF.

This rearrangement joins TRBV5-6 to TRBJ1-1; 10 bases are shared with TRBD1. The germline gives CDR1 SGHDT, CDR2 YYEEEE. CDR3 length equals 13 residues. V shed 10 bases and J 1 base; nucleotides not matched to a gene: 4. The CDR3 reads CAGGTGANTEAFF. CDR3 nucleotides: TGTGCCGGCGGGACAGGGGCGAACACTGAAGCTTTCTTT.

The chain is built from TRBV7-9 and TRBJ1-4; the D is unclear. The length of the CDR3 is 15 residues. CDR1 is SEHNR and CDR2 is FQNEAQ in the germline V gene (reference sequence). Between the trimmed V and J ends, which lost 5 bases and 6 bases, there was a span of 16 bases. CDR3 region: CASSRNRSQDEKLFF. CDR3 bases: TGTGCCAGCAGCAGAAACAGAAGTCAAGATGAAAAACTGTTTTTT.

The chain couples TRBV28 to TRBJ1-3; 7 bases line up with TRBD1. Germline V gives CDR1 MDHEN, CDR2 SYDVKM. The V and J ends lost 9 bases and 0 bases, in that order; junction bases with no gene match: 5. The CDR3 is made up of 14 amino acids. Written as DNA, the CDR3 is TGTGCCAGTTACAGGGGACTCTCTGGAAACACCATATATTTT. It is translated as CASYRGLSGNTIYF.

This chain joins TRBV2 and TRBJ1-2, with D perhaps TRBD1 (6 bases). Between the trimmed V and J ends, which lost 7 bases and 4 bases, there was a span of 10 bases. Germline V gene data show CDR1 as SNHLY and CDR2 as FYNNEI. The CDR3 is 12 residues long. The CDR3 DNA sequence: TGTGCCAGCATGGGGGGGCTCTATGGCTACACCTTC. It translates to CASMGGLYGYTF.

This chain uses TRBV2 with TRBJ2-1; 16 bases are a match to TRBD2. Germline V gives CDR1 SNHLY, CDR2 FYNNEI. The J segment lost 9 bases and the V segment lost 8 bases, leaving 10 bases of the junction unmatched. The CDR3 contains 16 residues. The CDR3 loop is CASAPGLAGGRGEQFF. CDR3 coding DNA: TGTGCCAGCGCGCCGGGACTAGCGGGAGGGCGCGGTGAGCAGTTCTTC.

In DNA, the CDR3 is TGTGCCAGCAGCCCCGGGCACAGGGATGGCTACACCTTC. Encoded protein: CASSPGHRDGYTF. This chain uses TRBV28 with TRBJ1-2; weak D call: TRBD1 (6 bases). This CDR3 has 13 amino acids. The germline gives CDR1 MDHEN, CDR2 SYDVKM. Trimming stripped 6 bases from V and 6 bases from J, with 14 bases between.

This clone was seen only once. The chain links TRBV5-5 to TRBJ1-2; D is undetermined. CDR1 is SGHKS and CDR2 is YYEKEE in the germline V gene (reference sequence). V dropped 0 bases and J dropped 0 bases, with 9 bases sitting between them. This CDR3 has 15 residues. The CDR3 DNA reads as TGTGCCAGCAGCTTGGAGCCAGGAACTAACTATGGCTACACCTTC. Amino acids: CASSLEPGTNYGYTF.

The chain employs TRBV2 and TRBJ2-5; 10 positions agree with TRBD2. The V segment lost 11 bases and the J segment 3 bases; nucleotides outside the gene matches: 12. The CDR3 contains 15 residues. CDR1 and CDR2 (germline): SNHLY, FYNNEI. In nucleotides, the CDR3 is TGTGCCGGAAGCCCGGGACTAGCGTTCGAAGAGACCCAGTACTTC. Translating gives CAGSPGLAFEETQYF.

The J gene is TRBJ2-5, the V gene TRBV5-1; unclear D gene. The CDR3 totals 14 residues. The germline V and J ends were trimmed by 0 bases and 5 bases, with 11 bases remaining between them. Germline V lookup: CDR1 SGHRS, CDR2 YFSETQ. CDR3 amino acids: CASSLGSPGETQYF. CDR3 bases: TGCGCCAGCAGCTTGGGCAGCCCCGGGGAGACCCAGTACTTC.

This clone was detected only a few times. CDR3 residues: CASSMDPLSSTEAFF. The CDR3 DNA follows: TGTGCCAGTAGTATGGACCCGCTGAGTTCCACTGAAGCTTTCTTT. The chain joins TRBV19 to TRBJ1-1, with D unresolved. Per germline, CDR1 LNHDA and CDR2 SQIVND (reference sequence). The CDR3 runs to 15 residues. The V and J ends lost 3 bases and 4 bases respectively, with 15 bases between them.

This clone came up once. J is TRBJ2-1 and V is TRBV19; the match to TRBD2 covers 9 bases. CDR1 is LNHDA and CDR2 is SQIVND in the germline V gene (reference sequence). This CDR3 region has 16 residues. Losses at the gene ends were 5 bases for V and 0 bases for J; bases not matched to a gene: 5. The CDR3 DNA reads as TGTGCCAGTAGTTTCTTAGCGGGGGCCTCCTACAATGAGCAGTTCTTC. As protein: CASSFLAGASYNEQFF.

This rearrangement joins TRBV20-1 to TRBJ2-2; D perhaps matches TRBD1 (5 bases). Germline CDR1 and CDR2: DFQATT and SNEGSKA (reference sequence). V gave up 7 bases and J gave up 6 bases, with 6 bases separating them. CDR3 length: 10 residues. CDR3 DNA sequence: TGCAGTGTGGGGCCCGGGGAGCTGTTTTTT. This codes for CSVGPGELFF.

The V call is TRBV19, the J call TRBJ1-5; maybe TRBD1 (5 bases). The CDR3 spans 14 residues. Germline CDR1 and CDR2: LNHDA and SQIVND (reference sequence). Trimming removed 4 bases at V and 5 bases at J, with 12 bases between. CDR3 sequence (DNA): TGTGCCAGTAGTACCCTGGGAGGGGATCAGCCCCAGCATTTT. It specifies CASSTLGGDQPQHF.

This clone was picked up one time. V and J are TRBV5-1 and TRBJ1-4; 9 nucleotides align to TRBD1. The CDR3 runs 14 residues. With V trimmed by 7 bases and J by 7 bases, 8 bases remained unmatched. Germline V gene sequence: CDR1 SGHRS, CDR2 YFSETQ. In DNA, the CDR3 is TGCGCCAGCGGGCACCGGGACAGGGCTGAAAAACTGTTTTTT. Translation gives CASGHRDRAEKLFF.

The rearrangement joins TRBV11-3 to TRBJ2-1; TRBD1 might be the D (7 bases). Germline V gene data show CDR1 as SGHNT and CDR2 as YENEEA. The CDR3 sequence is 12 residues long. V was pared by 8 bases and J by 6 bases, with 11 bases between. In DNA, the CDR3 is TGTGCCAGCCGTCAGGGGGGCAATGAGCAGTTCTTC. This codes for CASRQGGNEQFF.

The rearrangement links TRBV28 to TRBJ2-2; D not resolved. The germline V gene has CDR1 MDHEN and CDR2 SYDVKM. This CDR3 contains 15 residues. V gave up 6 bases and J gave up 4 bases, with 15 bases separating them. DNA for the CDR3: TGTGCCAGCAGCCTTGACGTTGGCGGCACCGGGGAGCTGTTTTTT. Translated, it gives CASSLDVGGTGELFF.

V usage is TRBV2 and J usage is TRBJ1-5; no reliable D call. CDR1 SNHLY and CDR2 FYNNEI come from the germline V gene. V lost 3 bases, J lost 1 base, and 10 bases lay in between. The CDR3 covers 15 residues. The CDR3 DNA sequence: TGTGCCAGCAGTGAGGGGAGTCTCAGCAATCAGCCCCAGCATTTT. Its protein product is CASSEGSLSNQPQHF. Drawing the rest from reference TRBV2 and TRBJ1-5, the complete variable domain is EPEVTQTPSHQVTQMGQEVILRCVPISNHLYFYWYRQILGQKVEFLVSFYNNEISEKSEIFDDQFSVERPDGSNFTLKIRSTKLEDSAMYFCASSEGSLSNQPQHFGDGTRLSIL.